Below are 19 T cell receptor beta chains sequenced from a single sample in a study of blood T cell repertoires in COVID-19. Measured with immunoSEQ multiplex PCR; TCRdb has only the in-frame clones, and not every one. The sample shows roughly 110,000 clones, over 65% of them seen only once. The sequenced sample was peripheral blood. These receptors were obtained from a man older than 75 with COVID-19, enrolled during active disease.

The chain uses TRBV28 and TRBJ1-2; 10 bases align to TRBD1. This CDR3 is built from 14 residues. The V and J ends lost 5 bases and 9 bases, in that order; junction bases with no gene match: 9. CDR1 MDHEN and CDR2 SYDVKM come from the germline V gene. The CDR3 DNA reads as TGTGCCAGCAGTCCCCCGGACAGGGGGAGGAGCTACACCTTC. This translates into CASSPPDRGRSYTF.

V gene TRBV7-6 combines with J gene TRBJ2-7, with 8 bases identical to TRBD1. CDR1 and CDR2 (germline): SGHVS, FNYEAQ. J was trimmed by 3 bases and V by 4 bases; bases with no gene match: 2. The CDR3 covers 13 residues. CDR3 sequence reads: CASSSGGLYEQYF. The CDR3 DNA is TGTGCCAGCAGCTCAGGGGGCCTCTACGAGCAGTACTTC.

The chain links TRBV5-1 to TRBJ2-1; 9 bases agree with TRBD2. The CDR3 runs to 16 residues. With V trimmed by 1 base and J by 4 bases, 6 bases remained unmatched. Germline CDR1 SGHRS, CDR2 YFSETQ. CDR3 in amino acids: CASSLSPSGEYNEQFF. CDR3 nucleotides: TGCGCCAGCAGCTTGAGCCCTAGCGGGGAGTACAATGAGCAGTTCTTC.

The V gene is TRBV4-3, the J gene TRBJ2-3; D is unclear. The CDR3 totals 14 residues. Germline-derived CDR1 and CDR2 are LGHNA and YSLEER. The V end was cut by 0 bases, the J end by 2 bases, with 6 bases between. The CDR3 protein is CASSQDSLTDTQYF. The CDR3, as DNA: TGCGCCAGCAGCCAAGATTCTCTCACAGATACGCAGTATTTT.

This sequence joins TRBV7-9 and TRBJ2-1; D call uncertain. V shed 4 bases and J shed 7 bases, with 11 bases lying between them. Germline CDR1 reads SEHNR; CDR2 reads FQNEAQ (reference sequence). This CDR3 spans 13 amino acids. This chain's CDR3 is CASSSFVANEQFF. The CDR3 bases are TGTGCCAGCAGCTCCTTTGTGGCTAATGAGCAGTTCTTC.

Only a few counts were recorded for this clone. This chain uses TRBV4-2 with TRBJ2-1, with 10 bases lining up with TRBD2. V shed 4 bases, J shed 7 bases, and the junction held 10 bases outside the gene matches. This CDR3 contains 16 residues. Per germline, CDR1 LGHNA and CDR2 YNFKEQ. CDR3 in DNA: TGTGCCAGCAGCCTTAGACAGGGACTAGCGATGAATGAGCAGTTCTTC. Translating it yields CASSLRQGLAMNEQFF.

The rearrangement joins TRBV6-6 to TRBJ2-1, with 13 bases matching TRBD2. The V gene's germline CDR1 is MNHNY and CDR2 SVGAGI (reference sequence). The CDR3 is 16 amino acids. V trimming: 4 bases; J trimming: 9 bases; junction bases outside the gene matches: 9. Here the CDR3 reads CASSSAGTSGNSEQFF. The CDR3, as DNA: TGTGCCAGCAGTTCGGCCGGGACTAGCGGGAATTCTGAGCAGTTCTTC.

The chain combines TRBV18 with TRBJ2-7; a weak D match, TRBD1 (5 bases). The CDR3 is 14 residues long. Per germline, CDR1 KGHSH and CDR2 LQKENI. V was pared by 5 bases and J by 2 bases, with 13 bases between. CDR3 bases: TGTGCCAGCTCAACAACCCAGGGAACCTACGAGCAGTACTTC. Translated, it gives CASSTTQGTYEQYF.

This chain uses TRBV10-2 with TRBJ1-2, with D tentatively TRBD1 (6 bases). This CDR3 is 16 amino acids long. Germline CDR1 reads WSHSY; CDR2 reads SAAADI. V shed 2 bases and J shed 2 bases, with 15 bases lying between them. The CDR3 nucleotides read TGCGCCAGCAGTGAGGGTCGGGGGGCCTTCAACTATGGCTACACCTTC. This codes for CASSEGRGAFNYGYTF.

V is TRBV11-2 and J is TRBJ2-1, with no clear D. Trimming took off 0 bases at V and 6 bases at J, with 6 bases between the two ends. Germline V CDR1 and CDR2: SGHAT, FQNNGV. This CDR3 contains 13 residues. CDR3 sequence (DNA): TGTGCCAGCAGCTTAGAGCTCGGCAATGAGCAGTTCTTC. Translating it yields CASSLELGNEQFF.

CDR3 amino acids: CASSLEAGVNSPLHF. Written as DNA, the CDR3 is TGCGCCAGCAGCTTGGAGGCAGGGGTAAATTCACCCCTCCACTTT. This sequence joins TRBV5-1 and TRBJ1-6, with a weak D call TRBD1 (6 bases). The CDR3 runs 15 residues. Germline V lookup: CDR1 SGHRS, CDR2 YFSETQ. The V end lost 0 bases, the J end lost 7 bases, and 11 bases lay between the germline ends.

V is TRBV12-3 or TRBV12-4 and J is TRBJ1-2; D unclear. V lost 3 bases and J 6 bases, leaving 8 bases between the germline ends. The CDR3 extends over 12 amino acids. CDR3 bases: TGTGCCAGCAGTTTCACAGAACATGGCTACACCTTC. It encodes CASSFTEHGYTF.

The sample holds a few counts of this clone. This chain joins TRBV28 and TRBJ1-3; 7 positions agree with TRBD1. The germline CDR1 and CDR2 sequences are MDHEN and SYDVKM. The CDR3 extends over 17 amino acids. V gave up 6 bases and J gave up 0 bases; unmatched junction bases: 11. The CDR3 reads CASSQGVGRISGNTIYF. Written as DNA, the CDR3 is TGTGCCAGCAGCCAGGGGGTGGGACGCATCTCTGGAAACACCATATATTTT.

Here the CDR3 DNA reads TGTGCCTGGACTAAAAAGGGGGCAGGGTATCAGCCCCAGCATTTT. Encoded protein: CAWTKKGAGYQPQHF. The V gene is TRBV30, the J gene TRBJ1-5; the match to TRBD1 covers 7 bases. The CDR3 sequence is 15 residues long. With V trimmed by 4 bases and J by 5 bases, 11 bases remained unmatched. The germline CDR1 and CDR2 sequences are GTSNPN and SVGIG (reference sequence).

This rearrangement joins TRBV5-1 to TRBJ1-1; D unresolved. The CDR3 totals 15 residues. Trimming pared 0 bases from V and 1 base from J, leaving 10 bases between. CDR1 and CDR2 from the germline V gene are SGHRS and YFSETQ. The DNA for the CDR3 is TGCGCCAGCAGCTTGGATGGGCCCCAGAACACTGAAGCTTTCTTT. This gives the protein CASSLDGPQNTEAFF.

Note on this clone: The same CDR3 is also encoded by other DNA sequences in this sample. J is TRBJ2-2 and V is TRBV19, with 7 bases lining up with TRBD1. The CDR3 sequence is 15 residues long. After removal of 6 bases from V and 0 bases from J, the junction contained 4 bases not matched to a gene. Germline CDR1 reads LNHDA; CDR2 reads SQIVND (reference sequence). The CDR3 DNA reads as TGTGCCAGTAGGCCGGGACAGACGAACACCGGGGAGCTGTTTTTT. This gives the protein CASRPGQTNTGELFF.

The V and J genes are TRBV6-1 and TRBJ2-7; unclear D gene. V was shortened by 0 bases and J by 1 base, with 7 bases between the two germline ends. The CDR3 is 14 residues long. Germline assignment: CDR1 MNHNS and CDR2 SASEGT. The CDR3 nucleotides are TGTGCCAGCAGTGAAGCCCGACTGTCCTACGAGCAGTACTTC. It translates to CASSEARLSYEQYF.

This chain uses TRBV3-1 (or the pseudogene TRBV3-2) with TRBJ2-5, with D maybe TRBD2 (6 bases). Germline CDR1 is LGHDT and CDR2 is YNNKEL (reference sequence). V dropped 4 bases and J dropped 2 bases, with 17 bases sitting between them. The CDR3 totals 16 residues. The CDR3 coding sequence is TGTGCCAGCAGCCTGTGGGGGGAGCTACCTCAAGAGACCCAGTACTTC. It translates to CASSLWGELPQETQYF.

This clone was detected only once. The V call is TRBV5-1, the J call TRBJ2-1, with 9 bases that match TRBD1. J was trimmed by 8 bases and V by 4 bases; bases with no gene match: 7. The V gene's germline CDR1 is SGHRS and CDR2 YFSETQ. The CDR3 is 14 residues long. In DNA form, the CDR3 reads TGCGCCAGCAGCGTCGGGACAGGGAGCCATGAGCAGTTCTTC. Encoded protein: CASSVGTGSHEQFF.